This is a list of T cell receptor beta chains from one sample in a study of blood T cell repertoires in COVID-19. Assay: immunoSEQ multiplex PCR; the TCRdb copy retains only in-frame clones and omits some. The sample has about 440,000 clones; 87% are singletons. Sequenced sample: PBMCs or T cells enriched from blood (not recorded which). The receptor set was obtained from a woman aged 18-35 years with acute COVID-19. CDR3s include the opening cysteine and the closing phenylalanine or tryptophan. A D gene is named only where the DNA matches it firmly. Only some rows state a clone size, as once, few, many or a class for expanded clones.

TRBV6-5	.	TRBJ1-5	.	CASSYSRKGSPQHF	TGTGCCAGCAGTTACTCGAGGAAAGGGAGCCCCCAGCATTTT
TRBV11-2	once	TRBJ2-7	.	CASSPGKRVYEQYF	TGTGCCAGCAGTCCCGGGAAGAGGGTTTACGAGCAGTACTTC
TRBV18	.	TRBJ1-4	TRBD1	CASSPSRQGNEKLFF	TGTGCCAGCTCACCGAGCCGACAGGGCAACGAAAAACTGTTTTTT
TRBV24-1	.	TRBJ2-2	.	CATSDLRESPGELFF	TGTGCCACCAGTGATTTAAGGGAGTCTCCCGGGGAGCTGTTTTTT
TRBV6-5	.	TRBJ1-5	TRBD1	CASSSGQGAWQPQHF	TGTGCCAGCAGCTCCGGACAGGGGGCATGGCAGCCCCAGCATTTT
TRBV24-1	.	TRBJ1-5	.	CATSDLGGVGQPQHF	TGTGCCACCAGTGATTTAGGAGGGGTGGGTCAGCCCCAGCATTTT
TRBV10-3	.	TRBJ2-2	TRBD2	CAISELLAGANTGELFF	TGTGCCATCAGTGAATTACTAGCGGGGGCGAACACCGGGGAGCTGTTTTTT
TRBV29-1	.	TRBJ1-2	.	CSVESGDRTFGGYTF	TGCAGCGTTGAATCGGGGGACCGGACCTTCGGGGGCTACACCTTC
TRBV7-9	.	TRBJ2-7	.	CASSGLPGRAYEQYF	TGTGCCAGCAGCGGACTACCGGGACGTGCCTACGAGCAGTACTTC
TRBV2	.	TRBJ1-6	.	CASILRVAINSPLHF	TGTGCCAGCATTTTGAGGGTGGCAATTAATTCACCCCTCCACTTT
TRBV5-8	.	TRBJ2-5	.	CASSLAFGKGVETQYF	TGTGCCAGCAGCTTGGCCTTTGGGAAGGGAGTAGAGACCCAGTACTTC
TRBV18	.	TRBJ2-7	TRBD1	CASSPETGQYEQYF	TGTGCCAGCTCACCAGAGACAGGGCAATACGAGCAGTACTTC
TRBV10-1	.	TRBJ1-1	TRBD1	CASSTGQAEEAFF	TGCGCCAGCAGTACGGGACAGGCCGAAGAAGCTTTCTTT
TRBV9	.	TRBJ1-3	.	CASSVGGRGPGNTIYF	TGTGCCAGCAGCGTAGGCGGCAGGGGACCTGGAAACACCATATATTTT
TRBV3-1/TRBV3-2	.	TRBJ2-6	.	CASSQGHGGSSGANVLTF	TGTGCCAGCAGCCAGGGACACGGAGGCTCCTCTGGGGCCAACGTCCTGACTTTC
TRBV7-9	few	TRBJ2-1	TRBD1	CASSLPPGQGYNEQFF	TGTGCCAGCAGCTTGCCCCCGGGACAGGGGTACAATGAGCAGTTCTTC
TRBV27	.	TRBJ2-2	.	CASGRAGRSGELFF	TGTGCCAGCGGTAGGGCAGGGAGGAGCGGGGAGCTGTTTTTT
TRBV6-4	.	TRBJ1-2	.	CAVGNGFWLDGYTF	TGTGCCGTCGGCAACGGGTTTTGGTTAGATGGCTACACCTTC
TRBV28	.	TRBJ1-5	TRBD1	CASRTSGTGDNQPQHF	TGTGCCAGCAGGACCTCCGGGACAGGGGACAATCAGCCCCAGCATTTT
TRBV5-1	once	TRBJ2-1	TRBD2	CASSLGLAGREQFF	TGCGCCAGCAGCTTGGGACTAGCGGGAAGAGAGCAGTTCTTC
TRBV5-5	.	TRBJ1-4	TRBD1	CASSLRDRNFNEKLFF	TGTGCCAGCAGCTTGAGGGACAGAAACTTTAATGAAAAACTGTTTTTT
TRBV7-9	.	TRBJ2-4	.	CASSPSGAKNIQYF	TGTGCCAGCAGCCCATCCGGGGCCAAAAACATTCAGTACTTC
TRBV7-2	.	TRBJ1-1	.	CASRRHRENTEAFF	TGTGCCAGCAGAAGGCACAGAGAGAACACTGAAGCTTTCTTT
TRBV6-4	.	TRBJ2-6	.	CASSDSGTIPGANVLTF	TGTGCCAGCAGTGACTCCGGGACAATCCCTGGGGCCAACGTCCTGACTTTC
TRBV6-5	.	TRBJ2-3	.	CASNGGRRADTQYF	TGTGCCAGCAACGGGGGTAGGAGGGCAGATACGCAGTATTTT
TRBV28	few	TRBJ1-2	.	CASASYPEPSNYGYTF	TGTGCCAGCGCGTCCTATCCAGAACCTAGTAACTATGGCTACACCTTC
TRBV12-5	.	TRBJ2-1	TRBD1	CASGLVLPVDRADEQFF	TGTGCTAGTGGTTTGGTCCTTCCCGTGGACAGGGCGGATGAGCAGTTCTTC
TRBV12-3/TRBV12-4	.	TRBJ1-5	.	CASTDRGQPQHF	TGTGCCAGCACGGATAGGGGTCAGCCCCAGCATTTT
TRBV29-1	.	TRBJ1-4	TRBD1	CSVRQGFLTNEKLFF	TGCAGCGTTCGACAGGGTTTTCTGACTAATGAAAAACTGTTTTTT
TRBV19	once	TRBJ2-1	TRBD2	CASSIQRENYNEQFF	TGTGCCAGTAGTATACAGCGGGAGAACTACAATGAGCAGTTCTTC
TRBV15	.	TRBJ2-7	TRBD1	CATSGRSTGGYEQYF	TGTGCCACCAGCGGGCGATCGACAGGGGGGTACGAGCAGTACTTC
TRBV27	.	TRBJ2-4	.	CASSKTGLNKNIQYF	TGTGCCAGCAGTAAAACAGGGCTGAACAAAAACATTCAGTACTTC
TRBV24-1	.	TRBJ1-2	.	CATSDETGHGYTF	TGTGCCACCAGTGATGAGACAGGTCATGGCTACACCTTC
TRBV6-2/TRBV6-3	few	TRBJ2-1	TRBD2	CASSYSSGGAPYNEQFF	TGTGCCAGCAGTTACTCGAGCGGGGGGGCCCCCTACAATGAGCAGTTCTTC
TRBV7-9	.	TRBJ1-2	.	CASSPLQLLYYGYTF	TGTGCCAGCAGCCCTCTCCAATTACTCTACTATGGCTACACCTTC
TRBV18	.	TRBJ2-4	.	CASSSYRYRKNIQYF	TGTGCCAGCTCATCGTACAGGTATCGCAAAAACATTCAGTACTTC
TRBV13	once	TRBJ2-5	TRBD2	CASSLVSLAGGKWQETQYF	TGTGCCAGCAGCTTAGTGTCCCTAGCGGGAGGTAAATGGCAAGAGACCCAGTACTTC
TRBV30	once	TRBJ2-2	.	CAWVREPEVITGELFF	TGTGCCTGGGTGAGGGAACCCGAAGTTATCACCGGGGAGCTGTTTTTT
TRBV3-1/TRBV3-2	.	TRBJ2-2	TRBD1	CASSLRTGQPNTGELFF	TGTGCCAGCAGCCTTCGAACGGGACAGCCTAACACCGGGGAGCTGTTTTTT
TRBV1	.	TRBJ2-5	.	CTSSIWGDRGHWETQYF	TGCACCAGCAGCATCTGGGGGGACCGTGGACATTGGGAGACCCAGTACTTC
TRBV4-1	.	TRBJ2-7	TRBD2	CASSQSATSGIEQYF	TGCGCCAGCAGCCAATCGGCGACTAGCGGGATAGAGCAGTACTTC
TRBV12-5	.	TRBJ1-5	.	CASGLGQGNQPQHF	TGTGCTAGTGGTTTGGGGCAGGGGAATCAGCCCCAGCATTTT
TRBV9	.	TRBJ2-7	.	CASSVDRTVSYEQYF	TGTGCCAGCAGCGTAGACCGGACAGTCTCGTACGAGCAGTACTTC
TRBV18	once	TRBJ1-4	TRBD1	CASSGQGFATNEKLFF	TGTGCCAGCTCGGGACAGGGGTTTGCAACTAATGAAAAACTGTTTTTT
TRBV10-3	.	TRBJ1-6	.	CAISAQGLNSPLHF	TGTGCCATCAGTGCACAGGGCTTAAATTCACCCCTCCACTTT
TRBV7-9	.	TRBJ2-3	TRBD2	CASSYSSGGADTQYF	TGTGCCAGCAGCTACAGTAGCGGGGGCGCAGATACGCAGTATTTT
TRBV6-1	once	TRBJ1-1	.	CASSETRDTLEAFF	TGTGCCAGCAGTGAAACGAGGGACACCCTGGAAGCTTTCTTT
TRBV5-1	few	TRBJ2-1	.	CATRGSLGYNEQFF	TGCGCGACGAGGGGGAGCTTAGGATACAATGAGCAGTTCTTC
TRBV19	.	TRBJ1-5	.	CASSMGSSRNQPQHF	TGTGCCAGTAGTATGGGCAGTTCCCGCAATCAGCCCCAGCATTTT
TRBV9	.	TRBJ2-3	TRBD2	CASSVASGGTTDTQYF	TGTGCCAGCAGCGTGGCTAGCGGGGGGACCACAGATACGCAGTATTTT
TRBV18	.	TRBJ1-1	.	CASSQGWGSMNTEAFF	TGTGCCAGCTCTCAGGGTTGGGGATCCATGAACACTGAAGCTTTCTTT
TRBV11-2	.	TRBJ2-7	.	CASSLDSGHLEQYF	TGTGCCAGCAGCTTAGATTCCGGACACCTCGAGCAGTACTTC
TRBV5-4	few	TRBJ1-2	.	CASSSRTAANYGYTF	TGTGCCAGCAGCTCAAGGACAGCTGCTAACTATGGCTACACCTTC
TRBV18	.	TRBJ1-6	TRBD1	CASSPPRQGIDSPLHF	TGTGCCAGCTCACCACCGAGACAGGGGATAGATTCACCCCTCCACTTT
TRBV12-5	.	TRBJ1-3	.	CASVENSGNTIYF	TGTGCTAGTGTCGAGAACTCTGGAAACACCATATATTTT